Listed here are 26 T cell receptor beta chains from one sample, sequenced in a study of T cells in Graves' hyperthyroidism and ophthalmopathy. TCR beta CDR3 sequences were amplified from RNA transcripts. HTBI primers were employed in a first-round RT-PCR of the TCR CDR3. One entry per CDR3 protein, called by TCRdb with MiXCR from the multiplex PCR reads. Among more than 500,000 distinct CDR3 sequences, 15% to 20% were seen once, and the ten largest hold 3.5% to 4%. Material: blood. The receptors were gathered from a woman aged 25 to 39 with Graves' hyperthyroidism.

This clonotype was observed many times. The V gene is TRBV7-8, the J gene TRBJ2-5, with 8 bases lining up with TRBD1. J was trimmed by 5 bases and V by 5 bases; bases with no gene match: 10. The CDR3 has 15 amino acids. From germline, CDR1 is SGHVS and CDR2 FQNEAQ. The chain's CDR3 is CASSANQGAYETQYF. The CDR3 bases are TGTGCCAGCAGCGCTAACCAGGGGGCTTATGAGACCCAGTACTTC.

In its sample, this clonotype was seen a few times. The V gene is TRBV7-2, the J gene TRBJ2-5; TRBD1 matches 12 bases. The V segment lost 3 bases and the J segment 4 bases; nucleotides outside the gene matches: 6. CDR3 size: 16 residues. The V gene's germline CDR1 is SGHTA and CDR2 FQGNSA. The CDR3 sequence: CASSFSGTGGGETQYF. CDR3 nucleotides: TGTGCCAGCAGCTTTTCCGGGACAGGGGGCGGAGAGACCCAGTACTTC.

This clonotype was observed many times. The V gene is TRBV2, the J gene TRBJ1-5; TRBD1 agrees at 11 bases. Germline CDR1 is SNHLY and CDR2 is FYNNEI. This CDR3 has 15 residues. V lost 6 bases and J lost 3; bases outside the gene matches: 4. The CDR3 spells CASSGQGAFNQPQHF. CDR3 DNA: TGTGCCAGCAGCGGACAGGGGGCCTTCAATCAGCCCCAGCATTTT.

The CDR3 nucleotides are TGTGCCAGCAGCCACTGGCGCGGACTGGCCGGGGAGCTGTTTTTT. This translates into CASSHWRGLAGELFF. V is TRBV6-2 or TRBV6-3 and J is TRBJ2-2, with D perhaps matching TRBD2 (5 bases). This CDR3 region has 15 residues. The V and J ends lost 6 bases and 6 bases respectively, with 17 bases between them. Per germline, CDR1 MNHEY and CDR2 SVGEGT.

This clonotype was counted at least ten times. The rearrangement uses TRBV6-6 and TRBJ2-7; tentative D call: TRBD1 (5 bases). The V end lost 0 bases, the J end lost 2 bases, and 8 bases lay between the germline ends. CDR3 length: 14 residues. Germline CDR1 reads MNHNY; CDR2 reads SVGAGI (reference sequence). CDR3 sequence reads: CASSYSIQAYEQYF. The DNA of the CDR3 is TGTGCCAGCAGTTACTCGATACAGGCCTACGAGCAGTACTTC.

The V call is TRBV6-6, the J call TRBJ2-1; 8 bases are shared with TRBD1. After removal of 0 bases from V and 6 bases from J, the junction contained 7 bases not matched to a gene. Germline values: CDR1 MNHNY, CDR2 SVGAGI (reference sequence). This CDR3 contains 16 residues. Here the CDR3 reads CASSYSIGTGTNEQFF. CDR3 coding DNA: TGTGCCAGCAGTTACTCGATTGGGACAGGCACCAATGAGCAGTTCTTC.

This clonotype was detected ten times or more. The DNA for the CDR3 is TGCGCCAGCAGCTTGGGCGACATCCCCTACGAGCAGTACTTC. Protein sequence: CASSLGDIPYEQYF. The V and J genes are TRBV5-1 and TRBJ2-7; the D is unclear. Germline CDR1 SGHRS, CDR2 YFSETQ. The CDR3 is 14 residues long. With 0 bases removed from V and 2 bases from J, the gap between germline ends came to 9 bases.

Many counts were recorded for this clonotype. This chain connects TRBV2 to TRBJ2-1; 8 nucleotides line up with TRBD2. J lost 6 bases, V lost 8 bases, and 9 bases had no gene match. This CDR3 has 14 amino acids. The germline V gene encodes CDR1 SNHLY and CDR2 FYNNEI. The CDR3 spells CASCSGTPPNEQFF. CDR3 bases: TGTGCCAGCTGTAGCGGGACCCCCCCCAATGAGCAGTTCTTC.

This clonotype was detected only a few times. The gene calls are TRBV15 and TRBJ2-1; no firm D call. Trimming took 0 bases from V and 5 from J, leaving 11 bases between them. CDR1 is LNHNV and CDR2 is YYDKDF in the germline V gene (reference sequence). The CDR3 loop spans 15 amino acids. CDR3 DNA: TGTGCCACCAGCAGAGATAGGACGTTGAACAATGAGCAGTTCTTC. Translating it yields CATSRDRTLNNEQFF.

The rearrangement uses TRBV27 and TRBJ2-3; D remains ambiguous. V was cut by 6 bases and J by 0 bases, with 10 bases left in between. Germline loops: CDR1 MNHEY, CDR2 SMNVEV (reference sequence). The CDR3 has 14 residues. The CDR3 here is CASRVTISTDTQYF. The CDR3, as DNA: TGTGCCAGCAGGGTAACGATTAGCACAGATACGCAGTATTTT.

This chain joins TRBV6-5 and TRBJ1-4; the D is unclear. CDR1 MNHEY and CDR2 SVGAGI come from the germline V gene. The CDR3 spans 17 residues. The ends were cut back, 0 bases at V and 7 bases at J, with 18 bases in the middle. DNA for the CDR3: TGTGCCAGCAGTTACTCCCTTCGGACCACTTCGATTGAAAAACTGTTTTTT. Encoded protein: CASSYSLRTTSIEKLFF.

This clonotype turned up a few times. This chain uses TRBV19 with TRBJ1-6; D remains unclear. The CDR3 is 13 residues long. The germline gives CDR1 LNHDA, CDR2 SQIVND (reference sequence). Trimming took 3 bases from V and 9 from J, leaving 9 bases between them. Written as DNA, the CDR3 is TGTGCCAGTAGTATCGTGACGGGTTCACCCCTCCACTTT. The encoded protein is CASSIVTGSPLHF.

As regards this clonotype: A much larger clone sits a single nucleotide away, making a read error possible. The chain carries TRBV11-3 and TRBJ1-1; D may be TRBD1 (5 bases). Germline V lookup: CDR1 SGHNT, CDR2 YENEEA. The CDR3 consists of 14 residues. As DNA, the CDR3 is TGTGCCAGCAGCTTCCCGACAGTGAACACTGAAGCTCTCTTT. This sequence encodes CASSFPTVNTEALF.

The chain uses TRBV20-1 and TRBJ1-5, with D possibly TRBD1 on 6 matching bases. The CDR3 sequence is 17 residues long. CDR1 and CDR2 (germline): DFQATT, SNEGSKA (reference sequence). V was trimmed by 8 bases and J by 0 bases, leaving 23 bases between them. Here the CDR3 reads CSLTRDIGWVSNQPQHF. The CDR3 DNA reads as TGCAGTTTAACCCGGGACATAGGGTGGGTTAGCAATCAGCCCCAGCATTTT.

The V gene is TRBV29-1, the J gene TRBJ2-2; 7 nucleotides match TRBD1. CDR3 length: 12 residues. Trimming took 4 bases from V and 6 from J; bases not matched to a gene: 2. CDR1 SQVTM and CDR2 ANQGSEA come from the germline V gene. In nucleotides, the CDR3 is TGCAGCGTTGGACAGGGTTCCGGGGAGCTGTTTTTT. Translating gives CSVGQGSGELFF.

This clonotype has at least ten counts. The chain has TRBV6-1 and TRBJ1-2; D is unclear. The V gene lost 3 bases and the J gene lost 8 bases, with 10 bases spanning the gap. The CDR3 contains 12 residues. CDR1 and CDR2 from the germline V gene are MNHNS and SASEGT. As DNA, the CDR3 is TGTGCCAGCAGTGACCCGGGGTACGGCTACACCTTC. It yields the protein CASSDPGYGYTF.

This clonotype has at least ten counts. The genes are TRBV20-1 and TRBJ2-7; the match to TRBD2 covers 7 bases. CDR3 size: 17 residues. CDR1 and CDR2 from the germline V gene are DFQATT and SNEGSKA (reference sequence). After removal of 0 bases from V and 0 bases from J, the junction contained 11 bases not matched to a gene. The CDR3 reads CSARDLKRTSISYEQYF. In DNA, the CDR3 is TGCAGTGCTAGAGATCTTAAGCGGACTAGTATCTCCTACGAGCAGTACTTC.

Concerning this clonotype: One base away lies a much larger clone, so this may be a sequencing read error. The chain employs TRBV24-1 and TRBJ2-2, with TRBD2 matching 7 bases. The CDR3 runs 14 residues. J gave up 6 bases and V 4 bases, and 4 bases lay outside the gene matches. The germline V gene encodes CDR1 KGHDR and CDR2 SFDVKD. The CDR3, as DNA: TGTGCCACCAGTGAGGGGAGGGAGGCCGGGGAGCTGTTTTTT. Its translation is CATSEGREAGELFF.

V usage is TRBV20-1 and J usage is TRBJ2-7; TRBD2 matches at 14 bases. Trimming cost V 5 bases and J 3 bases; bases outside gene matches: 12. CDR1 DFQATT and CDR2 SNEGSKA come from the germline V gene (reference sequence). The CDR3 contains 17 residues. CDR3 sequence (DNA): TGCAGTGCTGGGGGGGGGACAGGGACTAGCGGGAGCTACGAGCAGTACTTC. It translates to CSAGGGTGTSGSYEQYF.

This clonotype was seen a handful of times. This chain connects TRBV29-1 to TRBJ2-3, with D perhaps TRBD1 (5 bases). This CDR3 comprises 15 residues. Germline CDR1 SQVTM, CDR2 ANQGSEA. V lost 8 bases to trimming and J lost 0 bases, with 18 bases between them. The CDR3 DNA reads TGCAGCTCCCTTGGGGCTAGTCAGAGCACAGATACGCAGTATTTT. Translation gives CSSLGASQSTDTQYF.

The sample holds many counts of this clonotype. V and J are TRBV6-5 and TRBJ1-1, with D uncertain. This CDR3 region has 16 residues. The V and J ends lost 2 bases and 0 bases respectively, with 13 bases between them. From germline, CDR1 is MNHEY and CDR2 SVGAGI. CDR3 DNA sequence: TGTGCCAGCAGTTACCGTGGCGCTTTCGTGAACACTGAAGCTTTCTTT. Translation gives CASSYRGAFVNTEAFF.

This clonotype came up many times. CDR3 nucleotide sequence: TGTGCCAGCAGCCGACTAGCGGGAGGGGAAGATACGCAGTATTTT. Amino acids: CASSRLAGGEDTQYF. The rearrangement uses TRBV5-5 and TRBJ2-3; TRBD2 aligns across 14 bases. The CDR3 runs to 15 residues. The junction had 3 bases not matched to a gene; V was cut back by 4 bases and J by 5 bases. Germline-derived CDR1 and CDR2 are SGHKS and YYEKEE (reference sequence).

The rearrangement joins TRBV5-1 to TRBJ2-2; tentative D call: TRBD2 (5 bases). This CDR3 region has 17 residues. Trimming shortened V by 4 bases and J by 3 bases, and 19 bases separated the two germline ends. Looked up from germline, CDR1 is SGHRS and CDR2 is YFSETQ. CDR3 region: CASSRGSAGSDTGELFF. The CDR3 DNA follows: TGCGCCAGCAGCCGCGGGTCGGCTGGATCGGACACCGGGGAGCTGTTTTTT.

Ten or more counts support this clonotype. V is TRBV5-1 and J is TRBJ1-1, with a weak D call TRBD1 (6 bases). V lost 0 bases to trimming and J lost 1 base, with 19 bases between them. Germline CDR1 and CDR2: SGHRS and YFSETQ. This CDR3 has 18 residues. The CDR3 loop reads CASSLGLQGNMENTEAFF. The CDR3 bases are TGCGCCAGCAGCTTGGGACTCCAGGGGAACATGGAGAACACTGAAGCTTTCTTT.

A few counts support this clonotype. The rearrangement links TRBV4-1 to TRBJ2-3, with 9 bases that match TRBD2. Germline V gene lookup returns CDR1 MGHRA and CDR2 YSYEKL. V dropped 3 bases and J dropped 6; count of bases not matched to a gene: 4. The CDR3 totals 14 residues. CDR3 loop: CASSHPGLADTQYF. In nucleotides, the CDR3 is TGCGCCAGCAGCCACCCCGGACTAGCGGATACGCAGTATTTT.

The V gene is TRBV10-3, the J gene TRBJ1-1; D uncertain. The CDR3 covers 16 residues. The V gene's germline CDR1 is ENHRY and CDR2 SYGVKD. Trimming pared 2 bases from V and 1 base from J, leaving 14 bases between. In DNA form, the CDR3 reads TGTGCCATCAGTGAGACATTGTTGGCGCCGAACACTGAAGCTTTCTTT. It is translated as CAISETLLAPNTEAFF.